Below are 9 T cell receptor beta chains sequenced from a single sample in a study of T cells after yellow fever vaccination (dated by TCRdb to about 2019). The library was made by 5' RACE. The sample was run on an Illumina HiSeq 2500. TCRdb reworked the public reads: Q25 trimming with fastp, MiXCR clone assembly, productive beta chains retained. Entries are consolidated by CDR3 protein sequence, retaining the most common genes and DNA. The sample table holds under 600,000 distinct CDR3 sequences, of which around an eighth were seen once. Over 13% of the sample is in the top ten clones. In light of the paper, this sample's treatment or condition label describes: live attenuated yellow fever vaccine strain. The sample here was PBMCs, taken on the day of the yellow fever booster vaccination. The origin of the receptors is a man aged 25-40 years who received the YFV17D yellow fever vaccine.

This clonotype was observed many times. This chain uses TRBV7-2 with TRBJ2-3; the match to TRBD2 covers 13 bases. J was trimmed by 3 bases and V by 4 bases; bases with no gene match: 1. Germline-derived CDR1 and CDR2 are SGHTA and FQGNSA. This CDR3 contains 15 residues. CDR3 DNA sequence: TGTGCCAGCAGCTGGACTAGCGGGGGAACAGATACGCAGTATTTT. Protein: CASSWTSGGTDTQYF.

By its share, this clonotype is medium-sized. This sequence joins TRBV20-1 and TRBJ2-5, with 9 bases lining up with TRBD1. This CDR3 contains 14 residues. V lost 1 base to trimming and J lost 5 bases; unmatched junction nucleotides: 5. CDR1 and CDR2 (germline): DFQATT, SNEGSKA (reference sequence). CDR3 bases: TGCAGTGCTAGAGGAGGACAGGGGTATGAGACCCAGTACTTC. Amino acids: CSARGGQGYETQYF.

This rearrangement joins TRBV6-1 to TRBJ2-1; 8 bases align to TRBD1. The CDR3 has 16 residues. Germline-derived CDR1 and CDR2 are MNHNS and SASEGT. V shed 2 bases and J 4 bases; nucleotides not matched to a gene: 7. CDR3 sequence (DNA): TGTGCCAGCAGTGAATTTCACAGGGGGACGTACAATGAGCAGTTCTTC. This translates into CASSEFHRGTYNEQFF.

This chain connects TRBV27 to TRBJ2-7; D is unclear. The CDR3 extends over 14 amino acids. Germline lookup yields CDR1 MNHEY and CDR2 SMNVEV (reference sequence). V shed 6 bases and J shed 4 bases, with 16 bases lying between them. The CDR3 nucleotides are TGTGCCAGCAGCCATTGGGATCCGCGATACGAGCAGTACTTC. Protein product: CASSHWDPRYEQYF.

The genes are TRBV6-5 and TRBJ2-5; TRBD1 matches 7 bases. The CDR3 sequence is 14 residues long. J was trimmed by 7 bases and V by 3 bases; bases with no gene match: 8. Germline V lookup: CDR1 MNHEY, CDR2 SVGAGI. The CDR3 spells CASSYSQGRATQYF. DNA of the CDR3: TGTGCCAGCAGTTATTCACAGGGGCGGGCGACCCAGTACTTC.

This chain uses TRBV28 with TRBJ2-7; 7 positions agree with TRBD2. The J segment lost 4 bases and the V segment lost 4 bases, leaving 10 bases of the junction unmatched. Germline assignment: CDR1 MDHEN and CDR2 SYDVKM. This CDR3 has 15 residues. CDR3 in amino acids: CASSSLGRERYEQYF. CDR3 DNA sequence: TGTGCCAGCAGTTCACTAGGGCGGGAGCGGTACGAGCAGTACTTC. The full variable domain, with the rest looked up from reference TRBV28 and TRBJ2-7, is DVKVTQSSRYLVKRTGEKVFLECVQDMDHENMFWYRQDPGLGLRLIYFSYDVKMKEKGDIPEGYSVSREKKERFSLILESASTNQTSMYLCASSSLGRERYEQYFGPGTRLTVT.

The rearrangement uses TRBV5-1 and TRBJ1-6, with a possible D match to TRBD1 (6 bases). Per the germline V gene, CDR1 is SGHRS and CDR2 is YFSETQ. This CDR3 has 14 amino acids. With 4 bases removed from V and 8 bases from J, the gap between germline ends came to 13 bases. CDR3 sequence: CASSVQGIYSPLHF. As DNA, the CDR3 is TGCGCCAGCAGCGTACAGGGAATCTATTCACCCCTCCACTTT.

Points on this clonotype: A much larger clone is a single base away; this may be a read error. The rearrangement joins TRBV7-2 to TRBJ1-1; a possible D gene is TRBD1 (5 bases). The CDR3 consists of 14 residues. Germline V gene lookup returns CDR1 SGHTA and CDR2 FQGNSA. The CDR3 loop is CASSLATVNTEVFF. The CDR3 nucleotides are TGTGCCAGCAGCTTAGCGACAGTGAACACTGAAGTTTTCTTT.

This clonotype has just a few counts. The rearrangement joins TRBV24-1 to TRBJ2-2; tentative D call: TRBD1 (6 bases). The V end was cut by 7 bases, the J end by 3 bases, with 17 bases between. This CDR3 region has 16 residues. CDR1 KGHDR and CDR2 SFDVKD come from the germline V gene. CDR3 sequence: CATSPTVGGDTGELFF. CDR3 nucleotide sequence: TGTGCCACCAGCCCCACCGTAGGGGGAGACACCGGGGAGCTGTTTTTT.